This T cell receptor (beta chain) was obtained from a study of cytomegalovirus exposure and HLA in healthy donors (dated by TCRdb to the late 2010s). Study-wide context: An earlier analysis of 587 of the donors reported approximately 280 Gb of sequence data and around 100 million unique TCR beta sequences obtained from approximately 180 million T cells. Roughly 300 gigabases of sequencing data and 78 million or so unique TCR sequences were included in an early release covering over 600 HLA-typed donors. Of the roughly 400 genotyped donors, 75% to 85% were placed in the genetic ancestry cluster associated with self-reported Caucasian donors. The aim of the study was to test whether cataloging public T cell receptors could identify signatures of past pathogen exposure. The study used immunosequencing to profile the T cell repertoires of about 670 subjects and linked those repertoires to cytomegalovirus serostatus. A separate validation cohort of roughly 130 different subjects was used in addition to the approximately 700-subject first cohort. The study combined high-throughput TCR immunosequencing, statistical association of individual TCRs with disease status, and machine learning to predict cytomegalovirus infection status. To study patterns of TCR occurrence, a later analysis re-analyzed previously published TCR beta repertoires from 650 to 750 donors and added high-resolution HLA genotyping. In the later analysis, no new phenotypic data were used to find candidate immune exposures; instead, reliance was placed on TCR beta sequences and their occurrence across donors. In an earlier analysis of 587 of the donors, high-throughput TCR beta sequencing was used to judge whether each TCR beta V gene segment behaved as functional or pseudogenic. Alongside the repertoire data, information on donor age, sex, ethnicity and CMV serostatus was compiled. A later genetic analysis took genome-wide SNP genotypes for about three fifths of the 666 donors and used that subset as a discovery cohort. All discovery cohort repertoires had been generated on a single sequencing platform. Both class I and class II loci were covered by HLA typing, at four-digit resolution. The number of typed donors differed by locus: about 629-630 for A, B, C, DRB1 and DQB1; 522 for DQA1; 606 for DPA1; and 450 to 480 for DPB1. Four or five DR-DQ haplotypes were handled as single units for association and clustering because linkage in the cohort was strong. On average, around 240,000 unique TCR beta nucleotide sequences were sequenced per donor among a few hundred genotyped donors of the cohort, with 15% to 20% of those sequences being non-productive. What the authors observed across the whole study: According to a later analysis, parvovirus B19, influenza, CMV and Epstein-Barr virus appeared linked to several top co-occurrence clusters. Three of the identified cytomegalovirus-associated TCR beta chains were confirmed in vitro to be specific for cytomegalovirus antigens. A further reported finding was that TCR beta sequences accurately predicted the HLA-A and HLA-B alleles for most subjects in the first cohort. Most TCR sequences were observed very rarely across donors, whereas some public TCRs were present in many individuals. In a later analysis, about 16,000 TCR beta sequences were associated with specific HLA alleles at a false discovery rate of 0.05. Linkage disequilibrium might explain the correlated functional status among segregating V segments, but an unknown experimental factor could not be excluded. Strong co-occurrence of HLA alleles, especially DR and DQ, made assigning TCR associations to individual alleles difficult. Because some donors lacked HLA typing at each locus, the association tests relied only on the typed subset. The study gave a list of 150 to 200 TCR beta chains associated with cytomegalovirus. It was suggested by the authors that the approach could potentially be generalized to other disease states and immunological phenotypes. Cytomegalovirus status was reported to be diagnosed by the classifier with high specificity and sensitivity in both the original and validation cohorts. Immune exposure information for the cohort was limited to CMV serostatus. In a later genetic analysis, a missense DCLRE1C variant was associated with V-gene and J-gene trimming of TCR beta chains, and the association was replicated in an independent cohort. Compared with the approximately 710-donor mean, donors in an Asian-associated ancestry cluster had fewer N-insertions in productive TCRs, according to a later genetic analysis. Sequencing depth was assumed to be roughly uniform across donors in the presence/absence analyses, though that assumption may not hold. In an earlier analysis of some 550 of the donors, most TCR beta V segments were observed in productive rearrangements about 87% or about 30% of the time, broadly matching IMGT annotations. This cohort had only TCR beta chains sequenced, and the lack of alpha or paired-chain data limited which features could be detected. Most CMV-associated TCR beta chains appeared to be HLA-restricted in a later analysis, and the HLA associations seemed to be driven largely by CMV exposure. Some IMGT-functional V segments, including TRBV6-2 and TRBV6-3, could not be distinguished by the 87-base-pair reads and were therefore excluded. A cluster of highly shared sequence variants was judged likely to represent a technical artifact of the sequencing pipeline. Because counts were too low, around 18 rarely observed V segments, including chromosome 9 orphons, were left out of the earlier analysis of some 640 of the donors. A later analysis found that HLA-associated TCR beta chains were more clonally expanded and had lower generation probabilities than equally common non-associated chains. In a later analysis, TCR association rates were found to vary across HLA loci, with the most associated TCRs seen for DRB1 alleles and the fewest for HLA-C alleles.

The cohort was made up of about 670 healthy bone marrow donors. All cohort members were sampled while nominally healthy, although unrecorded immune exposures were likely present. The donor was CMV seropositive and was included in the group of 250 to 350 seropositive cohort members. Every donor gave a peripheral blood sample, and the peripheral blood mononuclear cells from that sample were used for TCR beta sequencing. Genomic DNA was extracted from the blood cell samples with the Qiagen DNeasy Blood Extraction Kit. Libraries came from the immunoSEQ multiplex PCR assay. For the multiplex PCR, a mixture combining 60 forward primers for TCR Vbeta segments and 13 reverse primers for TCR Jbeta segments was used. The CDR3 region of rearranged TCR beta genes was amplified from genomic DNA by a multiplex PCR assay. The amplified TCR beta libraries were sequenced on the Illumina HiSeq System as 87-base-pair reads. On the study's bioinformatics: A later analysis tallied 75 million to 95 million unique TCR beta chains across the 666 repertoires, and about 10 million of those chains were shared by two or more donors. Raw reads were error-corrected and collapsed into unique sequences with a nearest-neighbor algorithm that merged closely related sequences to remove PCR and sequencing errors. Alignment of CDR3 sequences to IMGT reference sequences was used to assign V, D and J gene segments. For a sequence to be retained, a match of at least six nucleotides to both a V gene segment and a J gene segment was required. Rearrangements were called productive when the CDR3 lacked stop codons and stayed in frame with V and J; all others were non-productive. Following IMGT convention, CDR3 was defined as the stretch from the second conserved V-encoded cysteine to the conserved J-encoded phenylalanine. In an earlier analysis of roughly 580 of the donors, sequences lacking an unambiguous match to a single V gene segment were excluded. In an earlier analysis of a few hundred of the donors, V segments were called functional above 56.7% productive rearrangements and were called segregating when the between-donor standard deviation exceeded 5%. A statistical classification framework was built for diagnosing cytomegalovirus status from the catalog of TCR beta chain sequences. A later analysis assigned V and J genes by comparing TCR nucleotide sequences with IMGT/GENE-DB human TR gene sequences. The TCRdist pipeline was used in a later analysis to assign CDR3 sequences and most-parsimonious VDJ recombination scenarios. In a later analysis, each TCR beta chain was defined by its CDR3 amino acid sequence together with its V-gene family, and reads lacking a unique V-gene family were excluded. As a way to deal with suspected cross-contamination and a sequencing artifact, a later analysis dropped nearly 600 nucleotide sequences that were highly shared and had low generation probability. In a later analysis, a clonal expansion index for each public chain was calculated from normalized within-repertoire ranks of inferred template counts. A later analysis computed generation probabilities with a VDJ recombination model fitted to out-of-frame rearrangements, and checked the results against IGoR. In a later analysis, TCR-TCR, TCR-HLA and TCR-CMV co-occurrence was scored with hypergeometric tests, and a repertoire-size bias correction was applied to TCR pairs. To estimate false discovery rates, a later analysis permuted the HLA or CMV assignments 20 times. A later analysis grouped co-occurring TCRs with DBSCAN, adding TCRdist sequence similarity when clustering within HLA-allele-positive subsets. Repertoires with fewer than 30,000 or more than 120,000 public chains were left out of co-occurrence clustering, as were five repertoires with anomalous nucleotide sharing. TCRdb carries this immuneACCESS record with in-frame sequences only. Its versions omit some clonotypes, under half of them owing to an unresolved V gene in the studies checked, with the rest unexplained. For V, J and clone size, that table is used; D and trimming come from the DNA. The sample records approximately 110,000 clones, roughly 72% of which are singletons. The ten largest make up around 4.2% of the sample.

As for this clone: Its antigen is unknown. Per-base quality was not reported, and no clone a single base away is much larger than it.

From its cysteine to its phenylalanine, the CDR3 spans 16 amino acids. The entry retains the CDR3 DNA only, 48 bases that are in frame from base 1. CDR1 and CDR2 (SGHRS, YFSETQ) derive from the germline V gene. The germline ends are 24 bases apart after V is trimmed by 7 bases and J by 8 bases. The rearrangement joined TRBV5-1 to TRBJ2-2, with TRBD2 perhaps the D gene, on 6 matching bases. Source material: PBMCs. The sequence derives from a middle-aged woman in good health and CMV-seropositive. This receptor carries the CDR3 CASGPRASGGSGELFF. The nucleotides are TGCGCCAGCGGCCCACGGGCCAGCGGAGGGTCAGGGGAGCTGTTTTTT.